This T cell receptor (beta chain) was sequenced in a study of cytomegalovirus exposure and HLA in healthy donors. The study, taken as a whole, reports: A later analysis reportedly found that, within productive TCRs, an Asian-associated ancestry cluster had fewer N-insertions than the mean observed across the approximately 670 donors.

The CDR3 contains 11 residues. V was clipped by 5 bases and J by 3 bases, with 8 bases between them. Germline lookup yields CDR1 DFQATT and CDR2 SNEGSKA (reference sequence). The study ran its PCR with 60 Vbeta and 13 Jbeta primers. Profiled with immunoSEQ multiplex PCR; TCRdb holds only in-frame clones, not every one. This sample has 80,000 to 95,000 clones, with roughly 79% found just once. This clone appeared a few times. Its antigen is not identified. The genes are TRBV20-1 and TRBJ2-7; D perhaps matches TRBD1 (5 bases). This TCR came from a female donor in good health and CMV-seronegative. Sequencing input: PBMCs. The CDR3 sequence is CSAQGDYEQYF. The CDR3 bases are TGCAGTGCTCAGGGTGACTACGAGCAGTACTTC.